This TCR beta chain comes out of a study of T cells in Graves' hyperthyroidism and ophthalmopathy. Findings and limits, study-wide: Blood held most thyroid clonotypes expanded above 0.001 frequency.

This clonotype was picked up a small number of times. As yet, its antigen is unknown. This could be a read error, since a much larger clone is one nucleotide away. As the CDR3 is not closed by the conserved phenylalanine or tryptophan, this likely results from a read error. The germline gives CDR1 MDHEN, CDR2 SYDVKM. Trimming took 7 bases from V and 8 from J, leaving 21 bases between them. CDR3 size: 16 residues. No ophthalmopathy progression within 18 months constituted stable Graves' hyperthyroidism. Patients with uncontrolled infections, other autoimmune diseases, pregnancy or lactation were excluded. Orbital computed tomography and thyroid ultrasound, together with serum TRAb and thyroxine and clinical symptoms, were used for diagnoses. There were TCR beta CDR3 regions amplified from RNA transcripts. With the HTBI primer set, the TCR CDR3 went through a first round of RT-PCR. TCRdb recomputed calls from the multiplex PCR reads with MiXCR, one row per CDR3 protein. This sample has about 360,000 distinct CDR3 sequences; less than 15% occur once, and the top ten carry 9.2%.

The sample taken for sequencing was blood. The sequence was collected from a woman between 18 and 29 years old with Graves' hyperthyroidism. The rearrangement links TRBV28 to TRBJ1-6, with D possibly matching TRBD1 (6 bases). The chain's CDR3 is CASTQGGGPVYSPLHL. The CDR3 DNA sequence: TGTGCCAGCACCCAAGGGGGAGGCCCGGTTTATTCACCCCTCCACCTT.